The source of this TCR beta chain is a study of cytomegalovirus exposure and HLA in healthy donors. Turning to the study itself: According to later analysis, the same platform produced the 120 validation and approximately 700 first-cohort repertoires.

This clone came up once. Its antigen is unknown. This table comes from immunoSEQ multiplex PCR, and its TCRdb copy is limited to in-frame clones, with some not included. The repertoire holds around 150,000 clones, with around 85% as singletons. Points from the study as a whole: The authors listed 150 to 200 TCR beta chains as cytomegalovirus-associated. There were a few CMV-associated chains whose specificity for CMV antigens was confirmed in vitro. According to a later analysis, TCR clusters from the first cohort tended to co-occur in the approximately 130 validation repertoires.

This receptor was taken from a woman aged 25 to 45 in good health and CMV-seronegative. Material: PBMCs.

The CDR3 DNA reads TGCGCCAGCAGCTTGGGTGGCAGGGGAAGCACAGATACGCAGTATTTT. Its protein is CASSLGGRGSTDTQYF. The V and J genes are TRBV5-1 and TRBJ2-3, with a tentative D call TRBD1 (6 bases). Trimming shortened V by 0 bases and J by 0 bases, and 11 bases separated the two germline ends. Per the germline V gene, CDR1 is SGHRS and CDR2 is YFSETQ. The CDR3 loop spans 16 amino acids.